These T cell receptor beta chains were read from a single sample in a study of T cell responses to AZD1222 COVID-19 vaccine. Using immunoSEQ multiplex PCR, the repertoire was profiled, and TCRdb retains in-frame clones only, with some absent. The sample contains fewer than 120,000 clones, about 87% of which appear only once. Sequenced here: peripheral blood, sampled on day 0 of AZD1222 vaccination. The receptors come from an adult in good health. The CDR3 runs from the conserved cysteine through the conserved F or W. A D gene is named only where the DNA matches it firmly.

v_gene: TRBV4-1; d_gene: -; j_gene: TRBJ1-5; len: 18; CDR3nt: TGCGCCAGCAGCCAGGCCCGCCAGGGGTTCCGGAGCAATCAGCCCCAGCATTTT; CDR3aa: CASSQARQGFRSNQPQHF
v_gene: TRBV6-2/TRBV6-3; d_gene: -; j_gene: TRBJ1-6; len: 19; CDR3nt: TGTGCCAGCAGTTACTTTCTAAGGGGTTCCGAGGCCTATAATTCACCCCTCCACTTT; CDR3aa: CASSYFLRGSEAYNSPLHF
v_gene: TRBV6-5; d_gene: -; j_gene: TRBJ2-7; len: 14; CDR3nt: TGTGCCAGCAGTTACGGGCAGAGCCGCTACGAGCAGTACTTC; CDR3aa: CASSYGQSRYEQYF
v_gene: TRBV5-1; d_gene: -; j_gene: TRBJ1-5; len: 15; CDR3nt: TGCGCCAGCAGCCTTGTTCCAGGTCCAGGGCAGCCCCAGCATTTT; CDR3aa: CASSLVPGPGQPQHF
v_gene: TRBV6-6; d_gene: -; j_gene: TRBJ1-3; len: 15; CDR3nt: TGTGCCAGCAGCCCCACAGGGCAGCCTGGTAACACCATATATTTT; CDR3aa: CASSPTGQPGNTIYF
v_gene: TRBV27; d_gene: TRBD1; j_gene: TRBJ1-5; len: 17; CDR3nt: TGTGCCAGCAGTCTCCGCGGGGACAGAGTTAGCAATCAGCCCCAGCATTTT; CDR3aa: CASSLRGDRVSNQPQHF
v_gene: TRBV11-1; d_gene: TRBD1; j_gene: TRBJ2-5; len: 15; CDR3nt: TGTGCCAGCAGCCCCCAGGGGGCGCGGCAAGAGACCCAGTACTTC; CDR3aa: CASSPQGARQETQYF
v_gene: TRBV28; d_gene: -; j_gene: TRBJ1-1; len: 12; CDR3nt: TGTGCCAGCAGGGGTACAGGGAGAGGAGCTTTCTTT; CDR3aa: CASRGTGRGAFF
v_gene: TRBV5-1; d_gene: TRBD1; j_gene: TRBJ2-7; len: 14; CDR3nt: TGCGCCAGCAGCTTGGGACAGGGAGTCGACGAGCAGTACTTC; CDR3aa: CASSLGQGVDEQYF
v_gene: TRBV5-1; d_gene: -; j_gene: TRBJ1-1; len: 14; CDR3nt: TGCGCCAGCAGCTTGGAAGGGGGAGGGACTGAAGCTTTCTTT; CDR3aa: CASSLEGGGTEAFF